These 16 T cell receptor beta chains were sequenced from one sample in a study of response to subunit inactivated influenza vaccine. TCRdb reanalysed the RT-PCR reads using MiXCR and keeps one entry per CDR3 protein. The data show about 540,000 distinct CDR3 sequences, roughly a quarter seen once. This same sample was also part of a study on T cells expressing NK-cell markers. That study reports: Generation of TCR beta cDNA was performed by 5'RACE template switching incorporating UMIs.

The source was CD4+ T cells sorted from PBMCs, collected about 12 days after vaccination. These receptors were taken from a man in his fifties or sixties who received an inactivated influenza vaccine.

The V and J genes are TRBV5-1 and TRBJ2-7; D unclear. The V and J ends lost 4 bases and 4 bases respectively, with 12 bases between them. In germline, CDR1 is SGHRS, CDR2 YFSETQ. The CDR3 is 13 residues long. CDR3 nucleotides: TGCGCCAGCAGCACCCAATTAGGGTACGAGCAGTACTTC. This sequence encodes CASSTQLGYEQYF.

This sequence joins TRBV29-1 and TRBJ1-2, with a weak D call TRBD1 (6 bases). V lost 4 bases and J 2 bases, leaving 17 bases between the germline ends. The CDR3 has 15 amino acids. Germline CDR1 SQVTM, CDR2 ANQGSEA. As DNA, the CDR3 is TGCAGCGTTGCGGAGGCGGACAGAAGAAACTATGGCTACACCTTC. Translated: CSVAEADRRNYGYTF.

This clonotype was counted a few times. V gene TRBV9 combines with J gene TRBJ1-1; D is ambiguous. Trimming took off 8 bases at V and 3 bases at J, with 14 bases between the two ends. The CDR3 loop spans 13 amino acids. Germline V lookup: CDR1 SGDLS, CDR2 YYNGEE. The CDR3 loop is CASSAGVDTEAFF. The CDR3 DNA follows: TGTGCCAGTTCTGCCGGGGTGGACACTGAAGCTTTCTTT.

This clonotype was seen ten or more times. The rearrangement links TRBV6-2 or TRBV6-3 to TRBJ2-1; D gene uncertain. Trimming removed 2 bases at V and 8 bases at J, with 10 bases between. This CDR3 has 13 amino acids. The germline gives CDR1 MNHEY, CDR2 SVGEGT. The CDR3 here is CASSYRITHEQFF. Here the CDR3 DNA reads TGTGCCAGCAGTTACCGGATTACCCATGAGCAGTTCTTC.

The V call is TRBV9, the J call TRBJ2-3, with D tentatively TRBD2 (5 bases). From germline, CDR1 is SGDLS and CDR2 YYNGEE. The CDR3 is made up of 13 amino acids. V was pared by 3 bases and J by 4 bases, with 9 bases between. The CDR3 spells CASSGTPPDTQYF. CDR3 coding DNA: TGTGCCAGCAGCGGGACTCCCCCAGATACGCAGTATTTT.

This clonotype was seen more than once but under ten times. Here the CDR3 DNA reads TGTGCCAGCAGCCGCAGGGGGCTCACACGGGGTCCCCGCTACAATGAGCAGTTCTTC. Amino acids: CASSRRGLTRGPRYNEQFF. The chain joins TRBV28 to TRBJ2-1; 8 positions match TRBD1. CDR3 length: 19 residues. After removal of 6 bases from V and 3 bases from J, the junction contained 19 bases not matched to a gene. Per germline, CDR1 MDHEN and CDR2 SYDVKM.

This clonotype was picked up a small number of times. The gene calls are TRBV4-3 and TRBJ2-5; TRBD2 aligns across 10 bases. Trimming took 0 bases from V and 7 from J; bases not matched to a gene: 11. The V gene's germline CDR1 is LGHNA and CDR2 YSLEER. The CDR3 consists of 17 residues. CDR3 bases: TGCGCCAGCAGCCAAGATCGGGCTAGCGGGGGTTTTGGGACCCAGTACTTC. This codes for CASSQDRASGGFGTQYF.

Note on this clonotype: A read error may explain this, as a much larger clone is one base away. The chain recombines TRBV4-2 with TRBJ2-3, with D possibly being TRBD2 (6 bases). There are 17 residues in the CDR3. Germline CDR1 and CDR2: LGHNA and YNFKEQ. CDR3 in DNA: TGTGCCATCAGCCAGACCTGGAGGGGAGAAAGCACAGATACGCAGTATTTT. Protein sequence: CAISQTWRGESTDTQYF.

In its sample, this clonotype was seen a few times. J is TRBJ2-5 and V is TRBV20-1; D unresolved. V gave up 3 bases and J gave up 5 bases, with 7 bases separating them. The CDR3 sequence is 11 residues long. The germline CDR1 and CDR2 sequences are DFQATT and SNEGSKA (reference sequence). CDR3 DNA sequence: TGCAGTGCTAGTTTGGCGGAGACCCAGTACTTC. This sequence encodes CSASLAETQYF.

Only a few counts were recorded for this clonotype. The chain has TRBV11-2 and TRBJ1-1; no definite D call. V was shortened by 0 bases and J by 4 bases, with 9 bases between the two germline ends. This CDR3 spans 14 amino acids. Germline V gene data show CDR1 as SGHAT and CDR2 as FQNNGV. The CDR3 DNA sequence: TGTGCCAGCAGCTTAGACTGGGTCGGCACTGAAGCTTTCTTT. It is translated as CASSLDWVGTEAFF.

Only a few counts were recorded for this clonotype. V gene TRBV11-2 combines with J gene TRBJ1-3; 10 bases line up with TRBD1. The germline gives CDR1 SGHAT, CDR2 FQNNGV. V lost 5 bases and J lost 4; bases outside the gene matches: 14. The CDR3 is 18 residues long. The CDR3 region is CASSALSRQGAGGNTIYF. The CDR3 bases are TGTGCCAGCAGCGCCCTTTCTCGACAGGGGGCCGGGGGAAACACCATATATTTT.

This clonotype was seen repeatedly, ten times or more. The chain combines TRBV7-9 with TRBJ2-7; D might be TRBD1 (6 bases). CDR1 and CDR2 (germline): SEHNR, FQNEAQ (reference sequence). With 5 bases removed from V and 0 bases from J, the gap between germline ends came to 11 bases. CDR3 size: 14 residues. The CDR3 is CASSRDRSSYEQYF. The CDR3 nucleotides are TGTGCCAGCAGCCGAGACAGGAGCTCCTACGAGCAGTACTTC.

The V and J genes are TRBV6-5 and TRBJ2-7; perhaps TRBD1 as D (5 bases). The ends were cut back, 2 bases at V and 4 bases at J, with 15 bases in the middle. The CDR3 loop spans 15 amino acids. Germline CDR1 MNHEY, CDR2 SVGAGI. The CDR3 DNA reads TGTGCCAGCAGTTACCCGGACGGCTACAGGTACGAGCAGTACTTC. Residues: CASSYPDGYRYEQYF.

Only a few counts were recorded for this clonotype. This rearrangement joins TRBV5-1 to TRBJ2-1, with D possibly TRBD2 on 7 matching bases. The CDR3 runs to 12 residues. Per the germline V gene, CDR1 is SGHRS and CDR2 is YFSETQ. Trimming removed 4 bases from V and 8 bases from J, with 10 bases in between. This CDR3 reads CASSRGGDEQFF. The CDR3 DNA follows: TGCGCCAGCAGCCGAGGGGGGGATGAGCAGTTCTTC.

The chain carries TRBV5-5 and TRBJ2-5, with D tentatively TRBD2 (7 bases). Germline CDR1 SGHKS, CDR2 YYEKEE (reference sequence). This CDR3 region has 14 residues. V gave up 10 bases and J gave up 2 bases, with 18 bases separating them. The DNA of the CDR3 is TGTGCCGTGGGCAGGGGAGGGGCTCAAGAGACCCAGTACTTC. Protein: CAVGRGGAQETQYF. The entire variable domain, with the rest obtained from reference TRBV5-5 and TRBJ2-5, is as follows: DAGVTQSPTHLIKTRGQQVTLRCSPISGHKSVSWYQQVLGQGPQFIFQYYEKEERGRGNFPDRFSARQFPNYSSELNVNALLLGDSALYLCAVGRGGAQETQYFGPGTRLLVL.

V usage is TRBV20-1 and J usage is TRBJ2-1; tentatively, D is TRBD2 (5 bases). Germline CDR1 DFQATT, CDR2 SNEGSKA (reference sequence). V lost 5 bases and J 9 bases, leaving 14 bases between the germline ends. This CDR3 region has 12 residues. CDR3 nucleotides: TGCAGTGCTCGTGGGAGTAGGGTTGAGCAGTTCTTC. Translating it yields CSARGSRVEQFF.